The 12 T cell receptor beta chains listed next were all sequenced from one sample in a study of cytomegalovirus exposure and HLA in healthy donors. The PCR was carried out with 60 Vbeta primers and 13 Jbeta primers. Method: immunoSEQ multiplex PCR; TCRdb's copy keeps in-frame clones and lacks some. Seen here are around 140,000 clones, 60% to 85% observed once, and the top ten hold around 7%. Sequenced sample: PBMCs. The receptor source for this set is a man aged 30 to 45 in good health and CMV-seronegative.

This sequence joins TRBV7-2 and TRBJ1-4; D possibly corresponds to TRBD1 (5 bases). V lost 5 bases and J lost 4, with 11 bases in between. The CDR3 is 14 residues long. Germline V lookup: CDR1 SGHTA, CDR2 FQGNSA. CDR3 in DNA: TGTGCCAGCAGCCCCAGGGCTAGTAATGAAAAACTGTTTTTT. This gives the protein CASSPRASNEKLFF.

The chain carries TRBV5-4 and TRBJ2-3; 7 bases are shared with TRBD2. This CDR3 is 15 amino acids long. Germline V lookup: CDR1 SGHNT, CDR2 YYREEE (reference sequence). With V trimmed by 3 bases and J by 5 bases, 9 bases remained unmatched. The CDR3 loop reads CASSSWGGEGDTQYF. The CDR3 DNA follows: TGTGCCAGCAGCTCGTGGGGGGGTGAGGGAGATACGCAGTATTTT.

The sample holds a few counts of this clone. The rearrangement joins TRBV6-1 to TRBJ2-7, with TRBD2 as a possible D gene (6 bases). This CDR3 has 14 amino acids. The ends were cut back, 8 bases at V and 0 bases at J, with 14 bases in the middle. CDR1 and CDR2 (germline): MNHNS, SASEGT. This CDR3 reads CASRAEGSSYEQYF. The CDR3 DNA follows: TGTGCCAGCCGGGCGGAGGGTAGCTCCTACGAGCAGTACTTC.

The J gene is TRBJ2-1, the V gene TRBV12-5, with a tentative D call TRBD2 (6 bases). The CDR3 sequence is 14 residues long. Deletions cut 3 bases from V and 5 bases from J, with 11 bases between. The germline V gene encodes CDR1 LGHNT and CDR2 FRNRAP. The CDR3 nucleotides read TGTGCTAGTGGTTTTACCGGGAGAGACAATGAGCAGTTCTTC. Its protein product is CASGFTGRDNEQFF.

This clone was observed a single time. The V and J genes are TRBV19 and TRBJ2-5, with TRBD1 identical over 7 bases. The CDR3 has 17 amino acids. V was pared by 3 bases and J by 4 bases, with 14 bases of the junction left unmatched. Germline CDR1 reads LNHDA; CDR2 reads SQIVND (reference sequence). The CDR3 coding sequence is TGTGCCAGTAGTATTCCCCCTATGAGGGGGCCGTCAGAGACCCAGTACTTC. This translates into CASSIPPMRGPSETQYF.

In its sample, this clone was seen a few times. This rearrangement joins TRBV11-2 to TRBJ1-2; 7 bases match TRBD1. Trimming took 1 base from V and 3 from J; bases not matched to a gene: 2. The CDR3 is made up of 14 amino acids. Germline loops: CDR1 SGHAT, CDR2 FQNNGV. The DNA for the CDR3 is TGTGCCAGCAGCTTAGTGGGGACAGACTATGGCTACACCTTC. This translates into CASSLVGTDYGYTF.

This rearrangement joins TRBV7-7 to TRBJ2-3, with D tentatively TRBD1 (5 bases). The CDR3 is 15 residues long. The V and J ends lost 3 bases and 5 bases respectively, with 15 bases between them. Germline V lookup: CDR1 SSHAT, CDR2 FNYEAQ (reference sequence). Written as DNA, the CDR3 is TGTGCCAGCAGCTTCTTAGGGGATTTTGGAGATACGCAGTATTTT. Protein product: CASSFLGDFGDTQYF.

The CDR3, as DNA: TGTGCCAGCAGCTCACAGGTTTCCTCCTACGAGCAGTACTTC. This gives the protein CASSSQVSSYEQYF. V gene TRBV7-6 combines with J gene TRBJ2-7, with a tentative D call TRBD1 (5 bases). The V end was cut by 4 bases, the J end by 0 bases, with 10 bases between. Germline V gene sequence: CDR1 SGHVS, CDR2 FNYEAQ. This CDR3 spans 14 amino acids.

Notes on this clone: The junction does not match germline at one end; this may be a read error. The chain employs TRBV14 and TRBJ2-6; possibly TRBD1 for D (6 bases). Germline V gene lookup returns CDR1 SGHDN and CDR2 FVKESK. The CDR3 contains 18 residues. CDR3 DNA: TGTGCCAGCAGCCACCGGGACACCCTTTACTCTGGGGCCAACGGCCTGACTTTC. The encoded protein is CASSHRDTLYSGANGLTF.

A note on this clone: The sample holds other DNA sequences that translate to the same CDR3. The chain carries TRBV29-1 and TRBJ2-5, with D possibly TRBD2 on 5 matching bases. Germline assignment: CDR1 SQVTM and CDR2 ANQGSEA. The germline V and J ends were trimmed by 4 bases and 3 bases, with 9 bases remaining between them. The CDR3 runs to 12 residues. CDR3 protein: CSVVSGEETQYF. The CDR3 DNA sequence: TGCAGCGTTGTCTCCGGGGAAGAGACCCAGTACTTC.

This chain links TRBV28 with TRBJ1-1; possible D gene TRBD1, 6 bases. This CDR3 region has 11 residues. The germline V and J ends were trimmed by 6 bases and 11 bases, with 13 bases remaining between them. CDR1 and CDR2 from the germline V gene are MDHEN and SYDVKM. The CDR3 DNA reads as TGTGCCAGCAGCAACAGGGAGTGGGCTTTCTTT. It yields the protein CASSNREWAFF.

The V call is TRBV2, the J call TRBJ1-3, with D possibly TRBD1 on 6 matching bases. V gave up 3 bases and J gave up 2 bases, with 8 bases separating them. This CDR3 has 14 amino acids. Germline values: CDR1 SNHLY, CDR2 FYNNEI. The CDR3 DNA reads TGTGCCAGCAGTGATCACAGGGCTGGAAACACCATATATTTT. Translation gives CASSDHRAGNTIYF.